Listed below are T cell receptor beta chains from one sample, sequenced in a study of PD-L1 blockade in urothelial cancer. Libraries were prepared by immunoSEQ multiplex PCR; TCRdb keeps only in-frame clonotypes and omits some of them. The data contain tens of thousands of clones, about 90% of them singletons. Specimen: PBMCs, collected around atezolizumab (anti-PD-L1) treatment. The receptors were gathered from a man between 70 and 80 years old with urothelial cancer. Both conserved end residues are part of each CDR3. The D gene is left open where the match is weak. The size field is filled for only some rows; it gives once, few, many or a size class.

J,size,V,D,DNA,CDR3
TRBJ2-1,-,TRBV7-8,-,TGTGCCAGCAGCTTAGTTTGGCAGTCCAATGAGCAGTTCTTC,CASSLVWQSNEQFF
TRBJ2-1,-,TRBV5-4,TRBD2,TGTGCCAGCAGCCTTAGCGGGAGGGCCTTGAATGAGCAGTTCTTC,CASSLSGRALNEQFF
TRBJ1-2,-,TRBV28,-,TGTGCCACTAACCAGGGAAGGGGCAACTATGGCTACACCTTC,CATNQGRGNYGYTF
TRBJ2-5,-,TRBV10-1,TRBD1,TGCGCCAGCAGTATGGGACAGGGGATGTTAGAGACCCAGTACTTC,CASSMGQGMLETQYF
TRBJ2-6,once,TRBV5-4,TRBD2,TGTGCCAGCAGCCTTGGCGGGGGTACTTCTGGGGCCAACGTCCTGACTTTC,CASSLGGGTSGANVLTF
TRBJ1-1,-,TRBV5-1,TRBD1,TGCGCCAGCAGCTTGGCTGGACAGGGGGCAATGAACACTGAAGCTTTCTTT,CASSLAGQGAMNTEAFF
TRBJ2-7,-,TRBV5-1,TRBD1,TGCGCCAGCAGGTGGGACAGCACCTCCTACGAGCAGTACTTC,CASRWDSTSYEQYF
TRBJ1-1,-,TRBV9,TRBD1,TGTGCCAGCAGCGGATGGGACAGGCCGAACACTGAAGCTTTCTTT,CASSGWDRPNTEAFF
TRBJ1-5,once,TRBV6-1,-,TGTGCCAGCAGTGAAGGGGGGGTTAGCAATCAGCCCCAGCATTTT,CASSEGGVSNQPQHF
TRBJ2-7,-,TRBV2,-,TGTGCCAGCAGCCAGACCCAGGGCTACGAGCAGTACTTC,CASSQTQGYEQYF
TRBJ1-2,few,TRBV2,TRBD1,TGTGCCAGCAGTGCCGGGACAGGACTTAACTATGGCTACACCTTC,CASSAGTGLNYGYTF
TRBJ1-3,-,TRBV10-2,-,TGCGCCAGTGCGGGGTCCGGAAACACCATATATTTT,CASAGSGNTIYF
TRBJ2-7,-,TRBV28,TRBD2,TGTGCCAGCTCGGGTGGTTGGACTAGCGGGACCTACGAGCAGTACTTC,CASSGGWTSGTYEQYF
TRBJ1-5,-,TRBV15,-,TGTGCCACCAGCAGAGATCCGGGGGGCGGTCAGCCCCAGCATTTT,CATSRDPGGGQPQHF
TRBJ2-1,-,TRBV2,TRBD2,TGTGCCAGCAGGACTAGCGGGCTCTCCAATGAGCAGTTCTTC,CASRTSGLSNEQFF
TRBJ1-5,-,TRBV7-6,-,TGTGCCAGCAGCTTAGCTGTCCCCACGGAGGCATCCTCACAGCCCCAGCATTTT,CASSLAVPTEASSQPQHF
TRBJ2-6,-,TRBV27,TRBD1,TGTGCCAGCAGTTTAGTCCCGACAGGGGGGCGCGTTGACGTCCTGACTTTC,CASSLVPTGGRVDVLTF
TRBJ2-7,-,TRBV5-6,-,TGTGCCAGCAGCTTTCGCACGAAGCCCTACGAGCAGTACTTC,CASSFRTKPYEQYF
TRBJ2-3,-,TRBV25-1,TRBD1,TGTGCCAGCAGCTCCCTCCACCGGGACAGGGGGCGCGATACGCAGTATTTT,CASSSLHRDRGRDTQYF
TRBJ2-5,-,TRBV5-5,-,TGTGCCAGCAGCTTGGGGCTGCCAAACGTGGGAGTAGAGACCCAGTACTTC,CASSLGLPNVGVETQYF
TRBJ2-5,once,TRBV27,TRBD1,TGTGCCAGCAGTTTCGGGACAGGGGGAGAGACCCAGTACTTC,CASSFGTGGETQYF
TRBJ2-3,-,TRBV27,TRBD2,TGTGCCAGCAGTGTCCGGGACTACACAGATACGCAGTATTTT,CASSVRDYTDTQYF
TRBJ1-5,-,TRBV19,TRBD1,TGTGCCAGTATCCCCGCTGGGACAGGGGGCGCAAATCAGCCCCAGCATTTT,CASIPAGTGGANQPQHF
TRBJ2-1,-,TRBV14,-,TGTGCCAGCAGCAGAGGGGGGGGAACCTACAATGAGCAGTTCTTC,CASSRGGGTYNEQFF